This T cell receptor (beta chain) was retrieved from a study of cytomegalovirus exposure and HLA in healthy donors. Study information: HLA-typed donors were the source of around 77 million unique TCRs held in an early data release.

This CDR3 spans 15 amino acids. CDR1 and CDR2 (germline): LNHDA, SQIVND (reference sequence). V lost 3 bases, J lost 4 bases, and 6 bases stayed unmatched. Notes on the study in general: Several of the most significant clusters appeared, in a later analysis, to be linked to common viral pathogens. Most TCR sequences proved rare, with some public TCRs found in many donors. Available immune exposure information was restricted to CMV serostatus only.

About this clone itself: The target antigen is unknown.

A multiplex PCR was run with 60 Vbeta primers and 13 Jbeta primers. The method was immunoSEQ multiplex PCR; TCRdb's version includes in-frame clones alone and lacks a portion of them. The profile covers roughly 160,000 clones, with approximately 85% appearing a single time and about 9.3% taken by the ten largest. The clonotype originates from a man aged 18 to 29 in good health and CMV-seropositive. The V and J genes are TRBV19 and TRBJ1-1, with 9 positions matching TRBD1. Material for sequencing was PBMCs. CDR3 amino acids: CASSIGQGLSTEAFF. CDR3 sequence (DNA): TGTGCCAGTAGTATTGGACAGGGGCTTAGCACTGAAGCTTTCTTT.